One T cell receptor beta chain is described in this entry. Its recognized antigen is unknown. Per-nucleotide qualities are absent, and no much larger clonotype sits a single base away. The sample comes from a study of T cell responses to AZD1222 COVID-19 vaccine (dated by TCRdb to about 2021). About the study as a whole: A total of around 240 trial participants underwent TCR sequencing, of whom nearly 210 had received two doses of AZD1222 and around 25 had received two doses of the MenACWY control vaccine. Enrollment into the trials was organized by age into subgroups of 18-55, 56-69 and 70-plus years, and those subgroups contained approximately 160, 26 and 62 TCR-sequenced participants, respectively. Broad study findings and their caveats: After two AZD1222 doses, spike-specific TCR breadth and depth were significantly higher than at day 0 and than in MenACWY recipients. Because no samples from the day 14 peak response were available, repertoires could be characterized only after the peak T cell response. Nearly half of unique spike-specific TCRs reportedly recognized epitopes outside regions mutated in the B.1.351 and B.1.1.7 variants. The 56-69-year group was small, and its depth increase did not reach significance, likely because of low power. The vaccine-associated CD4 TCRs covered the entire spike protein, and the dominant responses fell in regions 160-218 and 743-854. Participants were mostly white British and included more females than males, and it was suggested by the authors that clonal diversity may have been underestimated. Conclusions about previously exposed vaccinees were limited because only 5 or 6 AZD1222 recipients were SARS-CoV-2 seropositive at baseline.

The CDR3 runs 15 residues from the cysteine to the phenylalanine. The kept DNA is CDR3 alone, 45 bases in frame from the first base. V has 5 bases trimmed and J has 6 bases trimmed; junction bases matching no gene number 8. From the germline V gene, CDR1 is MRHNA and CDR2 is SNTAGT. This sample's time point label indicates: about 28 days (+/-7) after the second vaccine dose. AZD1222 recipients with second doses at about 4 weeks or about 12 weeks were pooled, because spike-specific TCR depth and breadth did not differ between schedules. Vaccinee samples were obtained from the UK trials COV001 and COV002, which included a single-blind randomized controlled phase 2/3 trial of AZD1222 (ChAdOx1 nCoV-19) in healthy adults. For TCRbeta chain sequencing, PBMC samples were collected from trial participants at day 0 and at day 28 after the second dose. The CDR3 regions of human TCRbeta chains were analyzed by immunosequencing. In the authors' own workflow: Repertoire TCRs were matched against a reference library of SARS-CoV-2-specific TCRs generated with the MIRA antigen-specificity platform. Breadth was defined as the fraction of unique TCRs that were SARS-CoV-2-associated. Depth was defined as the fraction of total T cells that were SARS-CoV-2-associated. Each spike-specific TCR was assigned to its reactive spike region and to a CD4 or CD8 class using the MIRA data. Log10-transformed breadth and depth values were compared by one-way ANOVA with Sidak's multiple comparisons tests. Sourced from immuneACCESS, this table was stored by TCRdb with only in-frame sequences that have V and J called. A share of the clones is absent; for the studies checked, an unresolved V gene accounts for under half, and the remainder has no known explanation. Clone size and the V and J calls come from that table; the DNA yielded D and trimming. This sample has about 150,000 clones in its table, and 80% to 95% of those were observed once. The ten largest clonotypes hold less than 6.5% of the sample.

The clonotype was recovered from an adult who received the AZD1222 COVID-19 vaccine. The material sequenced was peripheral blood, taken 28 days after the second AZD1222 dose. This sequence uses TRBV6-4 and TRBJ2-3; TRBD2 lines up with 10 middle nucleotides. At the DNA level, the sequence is TGTGCCAGCAGTACACTAGCGGGGCGCCCGGATACGCAGTATTTT. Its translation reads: CASSTLAGRPDTQYF.